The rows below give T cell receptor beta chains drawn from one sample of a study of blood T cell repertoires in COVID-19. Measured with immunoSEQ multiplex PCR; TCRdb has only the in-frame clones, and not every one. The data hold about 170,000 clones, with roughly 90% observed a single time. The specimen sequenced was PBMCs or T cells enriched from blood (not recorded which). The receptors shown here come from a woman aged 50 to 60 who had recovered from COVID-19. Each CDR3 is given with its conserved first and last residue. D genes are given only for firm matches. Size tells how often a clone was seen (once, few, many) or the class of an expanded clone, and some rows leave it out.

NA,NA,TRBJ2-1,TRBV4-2,TGTGCCAGCAGCCAATCAAGCGGAGAGTCCTACAATGAGCAGTTCTTC,CASSQSSGESYNEQFF
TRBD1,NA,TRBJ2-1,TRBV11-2,TGTGCCAGCAGCTTAGAGGGACAGGGCTTGCCTGAGCAGTTCTTC,CASSLEGQGLPEQFF
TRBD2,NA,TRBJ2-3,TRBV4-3,TGCGCCAGCAGCCAAGGGGCTAGCGGATACTCCACAGATACGCAGTATTTT,CASSQGASGYSTDTQYF
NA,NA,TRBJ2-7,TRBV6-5,TGTGCCAGCAGACTGGACAGCTCCTACGAGCAGTACTTC,CASRLDSSYEQYF
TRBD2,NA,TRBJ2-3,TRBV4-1,TGCGCCAGCAGCCGGACTAGCGGGAGGGTGGCAGATACGCAGTATTTT,CASSRTSGRVADTQYF
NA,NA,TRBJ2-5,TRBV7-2,TGTGCCAGCAGCCTCAACAGGGCGGTCCGAGAGACCCAGTACTTC,CASSLNRAVRETQYF
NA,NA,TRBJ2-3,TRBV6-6,TGTGCCAGCAGTCACAGGGACGCATCTATCGCAGATACGCAGTATTTT,CASSHRDASIADTQYF
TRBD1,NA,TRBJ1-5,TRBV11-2,TGTGCCAGCAGCTCCTGGACAGGGGGGGTGGGTCAGCCCCAGCATTTT,CASSSWTGGVGQPQHF
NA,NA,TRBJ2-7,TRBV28,TGTGCCAGCAGTCTTTCCTCCTACGAGCAGTACTTC,CASSLSSYEQYF
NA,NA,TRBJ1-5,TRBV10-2,TGCGCCAGTGGGGGGTCCATCGAAAATCAGCCCCAGCATTTT,CASGGSIENQPQHF
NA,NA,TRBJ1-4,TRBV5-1,TGCGCCAGCAGCACAGGACAGTTGGGTGAAAAACTGTTTTTT,CASSTGQLGEKLFF
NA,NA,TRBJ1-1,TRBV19,TGTGCCAGTAGTAGCCAGGGAATGGAGGGCACTGAAGCTTTCTTT,CASSSQGMEGTEAFF
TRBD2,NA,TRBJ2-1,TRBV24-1,TGTGCCACCAGTGATTTGAAAGGGACTAGCTCCTACAATGAGCAGTTCTTC,CATSDLKGTSSYNEQFF
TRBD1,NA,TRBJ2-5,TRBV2,TGTGCCAGCAGTGTGACAGGGACCCTGCGACAAGAGACCCAGTACTTC,CASSVTGTLRQETQYF
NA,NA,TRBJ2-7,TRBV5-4,TGTGCCAGCAGCTTGGACGGAGCCTACTACGAGCAGTACTTC,CASSLDGAYYEQYF
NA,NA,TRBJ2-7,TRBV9,TGTGCCAGCAGCGTAGAGCTAGCTAGCTCCTACGAGCAGTACTTC,CASSVELASSYEQYF
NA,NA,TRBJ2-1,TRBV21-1,TGTGCCAGCAGCCCTCAGACAGGATACAATGAGCAGTTCTTC,CASSPQTGYNEQFF
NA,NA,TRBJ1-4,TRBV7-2,TGTGCCAGCAGCCTAGATGGGGCCTATGAAAAACTGTTTTTT,CASSLDGAYEKLFF
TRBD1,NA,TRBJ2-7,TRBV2,TGTGCCAGCAGGGGGGACAGGGAGAAAGCATTATTC,CASRGDREKALF
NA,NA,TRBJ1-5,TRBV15,TGTGCCACCAGCAGAGATCGAGGTCGGGGCAATCAGCCCCAGCATTTT,CATSRDRGRGNQPQHF
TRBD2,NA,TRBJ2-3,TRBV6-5,TGTGCCAGCAGTCGGGGGGTGAGGCGGGGAGATACGCAGTATTTT,CASSRGVRRGDTQYF
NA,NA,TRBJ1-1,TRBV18,TGTGCCAGCTCACCACGGGGGGACGCGAACACTGAAGCTTTCTTT,CASSPRGDANTEAFF
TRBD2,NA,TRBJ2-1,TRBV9,TGTGCCAGCAGCGTAGGGGCCGGGCTAGCGGTCAGCTCCTACAATGAGCAGTTCTTC,CASSVGAGLAVSSYNEQFF
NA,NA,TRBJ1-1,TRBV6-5,TGTGCCAGGCCAGCAGGTCTCACTGAAGCTTTCTTT,CARPAGLTEAFF
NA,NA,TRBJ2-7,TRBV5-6,TGTGCCAGCAGTCCGAGGGGGAGCTCCTACGAGCAGTACTTC,CASSPRGSSYEQYF
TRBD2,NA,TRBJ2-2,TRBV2,TGTGCCAGCGGGAGCGGGAGTAGCACCGGGGAGCTGTTTTTT,CASGSGSSTGELFF
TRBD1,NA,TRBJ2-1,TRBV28,TGTGCCAGCAGGACCCATCCCGGGACAGGGGGGGATGAGCAGTTCTTC,CASRTHPGTGGDEQFF
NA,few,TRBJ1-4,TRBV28,TGTGCCAGCAGTTTCTCAGGAACTAATGAAAAACTGTTTTTT,CASSFSGTNEKLFF
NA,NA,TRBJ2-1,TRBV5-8,TGTGCCAGCAGCTTTTACAGGCGAGGCTACAATGAGCAGTTCTTC,CASSFYRRGYNEQFF
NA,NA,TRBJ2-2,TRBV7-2,TGTGCCAGCAGCTTAGCAGAGACCGGGGAGCTGTTTTTT,CASSLAETGELFF
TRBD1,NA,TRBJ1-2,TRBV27,TGTGCCAGCACAAAACGAGTTGCCGAACCGGGACAGGGTTCTGGCTACACCTTC,CASTKRVAEPGQGSGYTF
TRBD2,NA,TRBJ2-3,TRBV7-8,TGTGCCAGCAGCTTACTAGCGGGAACTAGCACAGATACGCAGTATTTT,CASSLLAGTSTDTQYF
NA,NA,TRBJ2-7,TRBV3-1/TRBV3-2,TGTGCCAGCAGCCAAGCCTTCGAGCAGTACTTC,CASSQAFEQYF
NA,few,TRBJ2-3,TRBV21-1,TGTGCCAGTGTCCGGGACAGGGGGTTGGAGGGAGCGGGAGGGCCGGCAGATACGCAGTATTTT,CASVRDRGLEGAGGPADTQYF
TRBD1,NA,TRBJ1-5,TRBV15,TGTGCCACCGCGGACAGGGTGGTGGTTCAGCCCCAGCATTTT,CATADRVVVQPQHF
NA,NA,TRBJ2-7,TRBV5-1,TGCGCCAGCAGCCTCGGAGACTACTACGAGCAGTACTTC,CASSLGDYYEQYF
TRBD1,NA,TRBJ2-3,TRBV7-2,TGTGCCAGCAGCTTAGACAGGGGAGATACGCAGTATTTT,CASSLDRGDTQYF
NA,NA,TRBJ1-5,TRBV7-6,TGTGCCAGCAGCTTGGCGCCAGGACACTATCAGCCCCAGCATTTT,CASSLAPGHYQPQHF
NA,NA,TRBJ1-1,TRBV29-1,TGCAGCGGAGGCTATAACACTGAAGCTTTCTTT,CSGGYNTEAFF
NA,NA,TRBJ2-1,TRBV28,TGTGCCAGCAGTACATCGGGACATCCTGTCTTC,CASSTSGHPVF
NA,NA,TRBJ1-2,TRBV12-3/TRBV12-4,TGTGCCAGCAGTTTATCACAGAACTATGGCTACACCTTC,CASSLSQNYGYTF
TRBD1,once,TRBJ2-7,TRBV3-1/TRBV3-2,TGTGCCAGCAGCCGGGACAGGGGGCACGATTACGAGCAGTACTTC,CASSRDRGHDYEQYF
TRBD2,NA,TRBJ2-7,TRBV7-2,TGTGCCAGCAGCCATAGCGGGGGGGTGCGGCAGTACTTC,CASSHSGGVRQYF
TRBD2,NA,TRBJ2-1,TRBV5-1,TGCGCCAGCGGGGAGGGACTAGCGACTCTCAATGAGCAGTTCTTC,CASGEGLATLNEQFF
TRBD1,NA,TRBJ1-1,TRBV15,TGTGCCACCAGCAGAGCCGGACAGGTTCGGTACACTGAAGCTTTCTTT,CATSRAGQVRYTEAFF
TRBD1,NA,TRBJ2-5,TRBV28,TGTGCCAGCAGGCCGGGGACAGCGCAAGAGACCCAGTACTTC,CASRPGTAQETQYF
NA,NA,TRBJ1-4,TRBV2,TGTGCCAGCAGCGAAACACCGGGTGAAAAACTGTTTTTT,CASSETPGEKLFF
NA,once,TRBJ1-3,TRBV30,TGTGCCTGGAATAACCGAGGGGGTGGAAACACCATATATTTT,CAWNNRGGGNTIYF
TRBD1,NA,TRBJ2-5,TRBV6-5,TGTGCCAGCAGTTACGCGGGACAGGGAGAGAAGACCCAGTACTTC,CASSYAGQGEKTQYF
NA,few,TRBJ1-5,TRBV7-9,TGTGCCAGCAGCTTAGGAGGGCTGAGCAATCAGCCCCAGCATTTT,CASSLGGLSNQPQHF
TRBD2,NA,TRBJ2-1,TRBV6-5,TGTGCCAGCACCAGCGGGAGTCTCTACAATGAGCAGTTCTTC,CASTSGSLYNEQFF
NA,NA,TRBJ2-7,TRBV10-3,TGTGCCATCAGTCGGAGGGGAGAAAACGAGCAGTACTTC,CAISRRGENEQYF
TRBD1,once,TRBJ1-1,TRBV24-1,TGTGCCACCAGTGATTCGGACAGGGACACTGAAGCTTTCTTT,CATSDSDRDTEAFF
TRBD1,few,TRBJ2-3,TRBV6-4,TGTGCCAGCAGTGACCTCGCAGGGGGCGACACAGATACGCAGTATTTT,CASSDLAGGDTDTQYF
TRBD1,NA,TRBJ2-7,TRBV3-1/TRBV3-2,TGTGCCAGCAGCCCCGCCGGCCTACAGGGGTCCGAGCAGTACTTC,CASSPAGLQGSEQYF
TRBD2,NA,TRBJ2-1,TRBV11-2,TGTGCCAGCAGCTCGGGGACTAGCAGGACCGGTGAGCAGTTCTTC,CASSSGTSRTGEQFF
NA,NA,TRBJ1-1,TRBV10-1,TGCGCCAGCAGTGAGTTTAGGATCCGAGGAACTGAAGCTTTCTTT,CASSEFRIRGTEAFF